A selection of T cell receptor beta chains follows, all from one sample in a study of blood T cell repertoires in COVID-19. Sequenced by immunoSEQ multiplex PCR; TCRdb stores in-frame clones only, minus some. The sample has under 300,000 clones; 80% to 90% are singletons. The sample was PBMCs or T cells enriched from blood (not recorded which). Receptors originate from a woman aged 45 to 65 who had recovered from COVID-19. CDR3s include the opening cysteine and the closing phenylalanine or tryptophan. A D gene is named only where the DNA matches it firmly.

J: TRBJ2-1; length: 17; V: TRBV5-1; D: TRBD2; CDR3: CASSLTSGSARPSEQFF
J: TRBJ1-5; length: 17; V: TRBV28; D: TRBD1; CDR3: CASRNTGGVRSNQPQHF
J: TRBJ1-1; length: 14; V: TRBV28; D: -; CDR3: CASYTTFMNTEAFF
J: TRBJ2-1; length: 14; V: TRBV6-1; D: -; CDR3: CASSEEISSDEQFF
J: TRBJ2-1; length: 14; V: TRBV5-4; D: -; CDR3: CASSLRLVLDEQFF
J: TRBJ2-7; length: 14; V: TRBV7-9; D: TRBD1; CDR3: CASSADRVAYEQYF
J: TRBJ1-5; length: 18; V: TRBV23-1; D: TRBD1; CDR3: CASSPPGQGTYSNQPQHF
J: TRBJ2-6; length: 15; V: TRBV7-9; D: -; CDR3: CASSPQVSGANVLTF
J: TRBJ1-3; length: 15; V: TRBV5-4; D: TRBD1; CDR3: CASSLQGSSGNTIYF
J: TRBJ1-5; length: 18; V: TRBV28; D: TRBD1; CDR3: CASSRGDSPEDSNQPQHF
J: TRBJ1-4; length: 16; V: TRBV28; D: TRBD1; CDR3: CASSLFPGQDNEKLFF
J: TRBJ2-2; length: 16; V: TRBV3-1/TRBV3-2; D: -; CDR3: CASSPLREANTGELFF
J: TRBJ1-1; length: 15; V: TRBV9; D: -; CDR3: CASSVGAGKDTEAFF
J: TRBJ1-4; length: 15; V: TRBV28; D: TRBD1; CDR3: CASSFGTGIGEKLFF
J: TRBJ2-7; length: 17; V: TRBV19; D: TRBD1; CDR3: CASKLKGGGQGIGEQYF
J: TRBJ1-2; length: 14; V: TRBV28; D: -; CDR3: CASSTVSLTTGYTF
J: TRBJ2-1; length: 15; V: TRBV6-4; D: -; CDR3: CASSDSEGTANEQFF
J: TRBJ2-1; length: 15; V: TRBV11-2; D: TRBD2; CDR3: CASSFRLGLANEQFF
J: TRBJ1-2; length: 12; V: TRBV29-1; D: -; CDR3: CSALTVLHGYTF
J: TRBJ2-7; length: 16; V: TRBV28; D: -; CDR3: CASRTWDGGLLYEQYF
J: TRBJ1-6; length: 14; V: TRBV5-5; D: -; CDR3: CASSPARSGSPLHF
J: TRBJ2-7; length: 17; V: TRBV18; D: TRBD1; CDR3: CASSPRSGQGSSYEQYF
J: TRBJ1-2; length: 13; V: TRBV10-3; D: TRBD1; CDR3: CASRDRGEDGYTF
J: TRBJ2-4; length: 16; V: TRBV9; D: -; CDR3: CASSVEAGVLGNIQYF
J: TRBJ2-7; length: 15; V: TRBV13; D: TRBD1; CDR3: CASSLDRGHNYEQYF
J: TRBJ1-5; length: 16; V: TRBV12-2; D: -; CDR3: CASRPGRGYSNQPQHF
J: TRBJ2-7; length: 16; V: TRBV7-9; D: TRBD2; CDR3: CASSRNSGRERDEQYF
J: TRBJ1-2; length: 15; V: TRBV11-2; D: -; CDR3: CASTDWRGGLVGYTF
J: TRBJ1-5; length: 15; V: TRBV3-1/TRBV3-2; D: -; CDR3: CASSQGSNSNQPQHF
J: TRBJ2-3; length: 15; V: TRBV5-5; D: TRBD1; CDR3: CASSFTGGEGDTQYF
J: TRBJ2-2; length: 16; V: TRBV27; D: -; CDR3: CASSFDSYSSTGELFF
J: TRBJ1-6; length: 14; V: TRBV2; D: TRBD1; CDR3: CASSETGDNSPLHF
J: TRBJ2-7; length: 13; V: TRBV5-6; D: -; CDR3: CASSITRSYEQYF
J: TRBJ2-7; length: 15; V: TRBV5-1; D: TRBD2; CDR3: CASSIPGLADGRQYF
J: TRBJ2-1; length: 14; V: TRBV3-1/TRBV3-2; D: -; CDR3: CASSGGTSRNEQFF
J: TRBJ1-5; length: 14; V: TRBV19; D: -; CDR3: CASSIAPNNQPQHF
J: TRBJ2-1; length: 14; V: TRBV3-1/TRBV3-2; D: -; CDR3: CASSPAVNYNEQFF
J: TRBJ2-3; length: 12; V: TRBV30; D: TRBD1; CDR3: CAWSAGQGLTTF
J: TRBJ2-1; length: 17; V: TRBV15; D: -; CDR3: CATSRDSGLASYNEQFF
J: TRBJ2-1; length: 18; V: TRBV5-1; D: TRBD1; CDR3: CASSLVRERDRGGCEQFF
J: TRBJ2-3; length: 15; V: TRBV6-5; D: -; CDR3: CASSYIGPRGDTQYF
J: TRBJ1-2; length: 17; V: TRBV5-5; D: TRBD1; CDR3: CASSLEVGGTGYYGYTF
J: TRBJ1-2; length: 12; V: TRBV7-9; D: TRBD1; CDR3: CASSHPGGGYTF
J: TRBJ2-7; length: 15; V: TRBV28; D: -; CDR3: CASSYRLLSSYEQYF
J: TRBJ1-1; length: 13; V: TRBV15; D: -; CDR3: CATSSDKNTEAFF
J: TRBJ1-4; length: 12; V: TRBV29-1; D: TRBD1; CDR3: CSVGDRGQKLFF
J: TRBJ1-6; length: 18; V: TRBV5-6; D: -; CDR3: CASSFRKGVSSYNSPLHF